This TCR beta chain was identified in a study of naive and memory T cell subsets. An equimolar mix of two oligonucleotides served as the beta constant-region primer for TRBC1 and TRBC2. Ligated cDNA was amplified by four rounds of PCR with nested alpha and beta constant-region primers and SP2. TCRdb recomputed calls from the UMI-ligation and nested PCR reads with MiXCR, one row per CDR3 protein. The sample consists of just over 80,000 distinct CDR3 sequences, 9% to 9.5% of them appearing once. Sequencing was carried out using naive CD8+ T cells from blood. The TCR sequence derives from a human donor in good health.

The CDR3 nucleotides read TGTGCCAGCAGCTTAGCTTTGGCTAGTTGGTACGAGCAGTACTTC. It is translated as CASSLALASWYEQYF. The chain carries TRBV7-8 and TRBJ2-7; D is unresolved. CDR3 length equals 15 residues. Germline-derived CDR1 and CDR2 are SGHVS and FQNEAQ. Trimming pared 0 bases from V and 4 bases from J, leaving 13 bases between.